The clone carrying this TCR beta chain was seen only a few times. In germline, CDR1 is SNHLY, CDR2 FYNNEI. This CDR3 is 14 amino acids long. Trimming removed 6 bases from V and 2 bases from J, with 11 bases in between. TCRdb ran MiXCR on the RT-PCR reads and lists one entry per CDR3 protein. This sample carries more than 600,000 distinct CDR3 sequences, approximately 15% of them seen once, and the ten largest clones take 3.6%. This receptor was taken from a female donor in good health, serving as a healthy control. Specimen: memory CD4+ T cells from blood. The chain carries TRBV2 and TRBJ1-5; weak D call: TRBD1 (6 bases). The CDR3 sequence is CASSGSGGNQPQHF. CDR3 DNA: TGTGCCAGCAGCGGTTCAGGGGGCAATCAGCCCCAGCATTTT.